The 9 T cell receptor beta chains below come from one sample, sequenced in a study of cytomegalovirus exposure and HLA in healthy donors. The PCR contained 60 Vbeta and 13 Jbeta primers. The assay was immunoSEQ multiplex PCR, and TCRdb's table has in-frame clones only and misses some. The sample has approximately 85,000 clones, just under 80% seen once; the top ten hold 7.3%. The material sequenced was PBMCs. Receptor source: a young man in good health and CMV-seronegative.

This clone was observed a handful of times. One junction end disagrees with the germline gene, perhaps due to a read error. CDR3 nucleotides: TGTGCCAGCAGCCCTCGATTGACGGAGGAAGACTTC. Protein: CASSPRLTEEDF. This chain joins TRBV5-5 and TRBJ2-7; a possible D gene is TRBD2 (5 bases). The CDR3 length is 12 residues. CDR1 and CDR2 (germline): SGHKS, YYEKEE (reference sequence).

The J gene is TRBJ2-7, the V gene TRBV7-6; 9 bases align to TRBD1. This CDR3 is 16 amino acids long. Per germline, CDR1 SGHVS and CDR2 FNYEAQ. V dropped 1 base and J dropped 3; count of bases not matched to a gene: 7. CDR3 nucleotides: TGTGCCAGCAGCTTAGAGTCCCGGACAGGGGTCTACGAGCAGTACTTC. Its translation: CASSLESRTGVYEQYF.

The V and J genes are TRBV7-6 and TRBJ1-2; 7 bases line up with TRBD1. Trimming took 4 bases from V and 4 from J; bases not matched to a gene: 3. There are 13 residues in the CDR3. CDR1 and CDR2 (germline): SGHVS, FNYEAQ. The CDR3 DNA follows: TGTGCCAGCAGCTCGGGACAGCTCTATGGCTACACCTTC. Its translation: CASSSGQLYGYTF.

The chain links TRBV19 to TRBJ2-1; perhaps TRBD1 as D (5 bases). The V gene's germline CDR1 is LNHDA and CDR2 SQIVND (reference sequence). CDR3 length: 13 residues. V shed 6 bases and J shed 7 bases, with 13 bases lying between them. CDR3 residues: CASRTTGGNEQFF. The CDR3 DNA is TGTGCCAGTAGGACCACAGGTGGGAATGAGCAGTTCTTC.

The J gene is TRBJ1-2, the V gene TRBV7-2; no reliable D call. Germline V gene lookup returns CDR1 SGHTA and CDR2 FQGNSA. The CDR3 consists of 15 residues. The V gene lost 1 base and the J gene lost 8 bases, with 17 bases spanning the gap. CDR3 loop: CASSLDGRVPSGYTF. The CDR3 DNA reads TGTGCCAGCAGCTTAGATGGGCGTGTCCCCTCCGGCTACACCTTC.

The chain links TRBV12-5 to TRBJ1-1; possible D gene TRBD1, 6 bases. Germline-derived CDR1 and CDR2 are LGHNT and FRNRAP. The ends were cut back, 4 bases at V and 4 bases at J, with 13 bases in the middle. This CDR3 contains 14 residues. The CDR3 sequence is CASGYAGATTEAFF. The CDR3 bases are TGTGCTAGTGGTTATGCAGGGGCGACCACTGAAGCTTTCTTT.

The chain is built from TRBV6-6 and TRBJ2-1; 12 bases align to TRBD2. Germline CDR1 reads MNHNY; CDR2 reads SVGAGI (reference sequence). The CDR3 loop spans 16 amino acids. The ends lost 2 bases at V and 7 bases at J; junction bases unmatched: 6. Here the CDR3 DNA reads TGTGCCAGCAGTTACCCTACTAGCGGGAGGTTTAATGAGCAGTTCTTC. This sequence encodes CASSYPTSGRFNEQFF.

For this clone: Compared with germline, one end of the junction differs, possibly owing to a read error. The chain carries TRBV5-6 and TRBJ2-7, with TRBD2 identical over 10 bases. Germline V gene sequence: CDR1 SGHDT, CDR2 YYEEEE. The CDR3 loop spans 15 amino acids. CDR3 protein: CASRSGTSDPYGQYF. The CDR3 region has the DNA TGTGCCAGCAGGTCCGGGACTAGCGACCCATACGGGCAGTACTTC.

V and J are TRBV30 and TRBJ1-3; D gene unclear. CDR3 length equals 13 residues. Trimming left V 4 bases short and J 0 bases short, with 7 bases between. Germline V gene lookup returns CDR1 GTSNPN and CDR2 SVGIG (reference sequence). Here the CDR3 DNA reads TGTGCCTGGACAGGTTCCTCTGGAAACACCATATATTTT. This translates into CAWTGSSGNTIYF.